The 8 T cell receptor beta chains listed next were all sequenced from one sample in a study of CD8 T cells in Susac syndrome. The RNA input was roughly 0.45 to 1 ug, and it was reverse transcribed with random hexamers. In TCRdb, the immunoSEQ multiplex PCR reads were re-called with MiXCR into one record per CDR3 protein. The repertoire has approximately 230,000 distinct CDR3 sequences, roughly 93% of them found once; the top ten carry about 0.071%. The sequencing input was CD4+ T cells from PBMCs. The receptors here all came from a human donor with multiple sclerosis.

The CDR3 region is CAWSLPGQGAVGNSPLHF. For the CDR3, the DNA is TGTGCCTGGAGTCTCCCGGGACAGGGGGCGGTTGGCAATTCACCCCTCCACTTT. The chain combines TRBV30 with TRBJ1-6, with 12 positions matching TRBD1. After removal of 2 bases from V and 7 bases from J, the junction contained 12 bases not matched to a gene. CDR1 GTSNPN and CDR2 SVGIG come from the germline V gene (reference sequence). The CDR3 has 18 amino acids. Full variable domain (outside the CDR3, taken from reference TRBV30 and TRBJ1-6): SQTIHQWPATLVQPVGSPLSLECTVEGTSNPNLYWYRQAAGRGLQLLFYSVGIGQISSEVPQNLSASRPQDRQFILSSKKLLLSDSGFYLCAWSLPGQGAVGNSPLHFGNGTRLTVT.

CDR3 sequence (DNA): TGTGCCAGCAGCCCGAGTTGGGCAGCCAAAAACATTCAGTACTTC. It specifies CASSPSWAAKNIQYF. V usage is TRBV7-9 and J usage is TRBJ2-4; D is ambiguous. This CDR3 spans 15 amino acids. CDR1 and CDR2 from the germline V gene are SEHNR and FQNEAQ (reference sequence). V was clipped by 5 bases and J by 0 bases, with 11 bases between them. The variable domain in full, completed from reference TRBV7-9 and TRBJ2-4, reads DTGVSQNPRHKITKRGQNVTFRCDPISEHNRLYWYRQTLGQGPEFLTYFQNEAQLEKSRLLSDRFSAERPKGSFSTLEIQRTEQGDSAMYLCASSPSWAAKNIQYFGAGTRLSVL.

This chain uses TRBV7-8 with TRBJ1-1, with 8 bases aligning to TRBD1. The germline gives CDR1 SGHVS, CDR2 FQNEAQ. The ends lost 2 bases at V and 0 bases at J; junction bases unmatched: 5. The CDR3 is 16 residues long. CDR3 protein: CASSLWAGGLNTEAFF. CDR3 in DNA: TGTGCCAGCAGCTTATGGGCAGGGGGCTTGAACACTGAAGCTTTCTTT.

The chain couples TRBV5-1 to TRBJ1-1; D call uncertain. The CDR3 has 15 residues. Germline lookup yields CDR1 SGHRS and CDR2 YFSETQ. The V end lost 4 bases, the J end lost 2 bases, and 15 bases lay between the germline ends. CDR3 sequence reads: CASSLYGPDNTEAFF. For the CDR3, the DNA is TGCGCCAGCAGCCTATATGGGCCGGACAACACTGAAGCTTTCTTT.

The rearrangement joins TRBV30 to TRBJ1-1; weak D call: TRBD1 (5 bases). Germline CDR1 reads GTSNPN; CDR2 reads SVGIG (reference sequence). There are 14 residues in the CDR3. Trimming stripped 2 bases from V and 4 bases from J, with 14 bases between. Here the CDR3 DNA reads TGTGCCTGGAGTTTTGGTGGGGGATCCACTGAAGCTTTCTTT. Amino acid sequence: CAWSFGGGSTEAFF.

The sample holds one count of this clonotype. The V call is TRBV12-3 or TRBV12-4, the J call TRBJ2-4; D remains unclear. The CDR3 consists of 14 residues. V lost 2 bases and J lost 0, with 5 bases in between. CDR3 in DNA: TGTGCCAGCAGTTTATTCCCAGCCAAAAACATTCAGTACTTC. Translation: CASSLFPAKNIQYF.

This clonotype was counted once. This chain uses TRBV11-3 with TRBJ2-1; no definite D call. Germline V lookup: CDR1 SGHNT, CDR2 YENEEA. CDR3 length equals 13 residues. The ends were cut back, 0 bases at V and 10 bases at J, with 10 bases in the middle. CDR3 amino acids: CASSLDPTREQFF. In nucleotides, the CDR3 is TGTGCCAGCAGCTTAGACCCAACCCGGGAGCAGTTCTTC.

This clonotype appeared a few times. J is TRBJ2-2 and V is TRBV27; D tentatively reads TRBD1 or TRBD2 (5 bases each). The ends were cut back, 5 bases at V and 3 bases at J, with 10 bases in the middle. The CDR3 is 14 amino acids. Germline V gives CDR1 MNHEY, CDR2 SMNVEV (reference sequence). CDR3 DNA: TGTGCCAGCAGTCCCGGGACCTACACCGGGGAGCTGTTTTTT. Protein product: CASSPGTYTGELFF.